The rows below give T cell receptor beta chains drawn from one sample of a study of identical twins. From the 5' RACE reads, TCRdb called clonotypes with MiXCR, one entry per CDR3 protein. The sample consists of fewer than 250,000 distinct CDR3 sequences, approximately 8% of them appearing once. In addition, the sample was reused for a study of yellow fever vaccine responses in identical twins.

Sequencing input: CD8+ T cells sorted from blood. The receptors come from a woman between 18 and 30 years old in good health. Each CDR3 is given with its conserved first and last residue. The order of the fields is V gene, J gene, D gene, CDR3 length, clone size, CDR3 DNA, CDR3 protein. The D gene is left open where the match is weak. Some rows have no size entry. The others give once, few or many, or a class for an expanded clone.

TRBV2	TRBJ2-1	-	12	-	TGTGCCAGCAGAAAGGGGTACAATGAGCAGTTCTTC	CASRKGYNEQFF
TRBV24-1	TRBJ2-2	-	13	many	TGTGCCACCGCCGGGCTTGAGCCCGGGGAGCTGTTTTTT	CATAGLEPGELFF
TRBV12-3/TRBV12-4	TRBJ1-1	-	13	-	TGTGCCAGCCAGGAACTCACGAACACTGAAGCTTTCTTT	CASQELTNTEAFF
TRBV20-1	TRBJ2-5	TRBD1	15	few	TGCAGTGCCCCTCCCCCTGGGACAGGGGGAGAGACCCAGTACTTC	CSAPPPGTGGETQYF
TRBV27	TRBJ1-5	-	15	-	TGTGCCACCAGGGACGTCGGCATCGGCAATCAGCCCCAGCATTTT	CATRDVGIGNQPQHF
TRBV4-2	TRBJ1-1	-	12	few	TGTGCCAGCAGCCAGGACGGCTATGAAGCTTTCTTT	CASSQDGYEAFF
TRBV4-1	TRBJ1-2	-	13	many	TGCGCCAGCAGCCAAGATAAAAACTATGGCTACACCTTC	CASSQDKNYGYTF
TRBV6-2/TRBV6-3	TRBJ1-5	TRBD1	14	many	TGTGCCAGCAACCGTGACAGGGAGTATCAGCCCCAGCATTTT	CASNRDREYQPQHF
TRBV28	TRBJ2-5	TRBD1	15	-	TGTGCCAGCAGTTTAGGACAGGTAAAAGAAGAGACCCAGTACTTC	CASSLGQVKEETQYF
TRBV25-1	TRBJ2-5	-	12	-	TGTGCCAGCCAAGACAGTGAAGAGACCCAGTACTTC	CASQDSEETQYF
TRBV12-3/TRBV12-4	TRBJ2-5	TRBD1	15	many	TGTGCCAGCAGTTTTCTGGGACAGGGTGACGAGACCCAGTACTTC	CASSFLGQGDETQYF
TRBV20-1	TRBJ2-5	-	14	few	TGCAGTGCTAGAGAGGGCTCGACCCAAGAGACCCAGTACTTC	CSAREGSTQETQYF
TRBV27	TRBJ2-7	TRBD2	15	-	TGTGCCAGCAGTTTATACGCTAGCGGCATCTACGAGCAGTACTTC	CASSLYASGIYEQYF
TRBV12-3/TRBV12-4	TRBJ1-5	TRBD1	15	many	TGTGCCAGCAGTCCCGCGACAGGGGGATATCAGCCCCAGCATTTT	CASSPATGGYQPQHF
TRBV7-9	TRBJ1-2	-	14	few	TGTGCCAGCAGCGGCGGGAAATGGAGATATGGCTACACCTTC	CASSGGKWRYGYTF
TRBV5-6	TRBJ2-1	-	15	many	TGTGCCAGCAGCCTGGAGGGTACGACCTACAATGAGCAGTTCTTC	CASSLEGTTYNEQFF
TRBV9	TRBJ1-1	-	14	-	TGTGCCAGCAGCGCCGAGGATCCGAACACTGAAGCTTTCTTT	CASSAEDPNTEAFF
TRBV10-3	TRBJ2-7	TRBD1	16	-	TGTGCCATCAGTGAATGGTGGGACAGGGTCCACCACGAGCAGTACTTC	CAISEWWDRVHHEQYF
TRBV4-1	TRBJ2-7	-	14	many	TGCGCCAGCAGCCCCGGTAGAGGAAGCTACGAGCAGTACTTC	CASSPGRGSYEQYF
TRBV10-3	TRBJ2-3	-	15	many	TGTGCCATCACCCAGACAGGTGGGGGCACAGATACGCAGTATTTT	CAITQTGGGTDTQYF
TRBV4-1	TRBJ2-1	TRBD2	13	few	TGCGCCAGCAGCCACCCGGGGGGGGGTGAGCAGTTCTTC	CASSHPGGGEQFF
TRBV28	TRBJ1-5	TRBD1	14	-	TGTGCCAGCGGGACGACAGGGAGCAATCAGCCCCAGCATTTT	CASGTTGSNQPQHF
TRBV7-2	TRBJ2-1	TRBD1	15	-	TGTGCCAGCAGCGGTCCGGGACAGGGTTACAATGAGCAGTTCTTC	CASSGPGQGYNEQFF
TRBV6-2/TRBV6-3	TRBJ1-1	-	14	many	TGTGCCAGCAGCCACGACGAGTCGAACACTGAAGCTTTCTTT	CASSHDESNTEAFF
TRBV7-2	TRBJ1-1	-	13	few	TGTGCCAGCAGCGAGACCGTTAGCACTGAAGCTTTCTTT	CASSETVSTEAFF
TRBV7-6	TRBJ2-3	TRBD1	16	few	TGTGCCAGCAGCCGCAGGGGGCTAGCAGCCACAGATACGCAGTATTTT	CASSRRGLAATDTQYF
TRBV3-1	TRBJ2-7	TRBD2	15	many	TGTGCCAGCAGCCAAGATCCAGCGGGAGTAACCGAGCAGTACTTC	CASSQDPAGVTEQYF
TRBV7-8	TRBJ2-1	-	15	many	TGTGCCAGCAGCTTAGGGGGGGCTTGGTACAATGAGCAGTTCTTC	CASSLGGAWYNEQFF
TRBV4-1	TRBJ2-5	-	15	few	TGCGCCAGCAGGCCAACGGGGCTGAACCAAGAGACCCAGTACTTC	CASRPTGLNQETQYF